Shown below are 5 T cell receptor beta chains from a single sample sequenced in a study of blood T cell repertoires in COVID-19. The protocol was immunoSEQ multiplex PCR, while the TCRdb copy is restricted to in-frame clones and leaves out a portion. The sample has roughly 210,000 clones, about nine tenths seen once. Sequencing was done on a sample of PBMCs or T cells enriched from blood (not recorded which). These TCRs come from a young man in a cohort exposed to, infected with or recovered from COVID-19 (not recorded which).

The chain combines TRBV6-5 with TRBJ1-1; a weak D match, TRBD1 (5 bases). The CDR3 is 15 amino acids. V lost 5 bases and J lost 6, with 19 bases in between. Germline loops: CDR1 MNHEY, CDR2 SVGAGI. CDR3 nucleotide sequence: TGTGCCAGCAGTCCCAATTCCAGACAGTTCGCTGAAGCTTTCTTT. Amino acids: CASSPNSRQFAEAFF.

This clone has just a few counts. V usage is TRBV4-1 and J usage is TRBJ2-7; perhaps TRBD1 as D (6 bases). There are 16 residues in the CDR3. Trimming stripped 1 base from V and 5 bases from J, with 18 bases between. Germline CDR1 is MGHRA and CDR2 is YSYEKL. The chain's CDR3 is CASSQGHMTGSDEQYF. DNA of the CDR3: TGCGCCAGCAGCCAAGGTCACATGACAGGATCGGACGAGCAGTACTTC.

V is TRBV14 and J is TRBJ2-2, with TRBD1 matching over 10 bases. With 3 bases clipped from V and 4 bases from J, the junction kept 2 bases outside the gene matches. The CDR3 is 15 amino acids. Germline assignment: CDR1 SGHDN and CDR2 FVKESK. CDR3 residues: CASSQTGGSTGELFF. The CDR3 nucleotides are TGTGCCAGCAGCCAGACAGGGGGCTCCACCGGGGAGCTGTTTTTT.

The sample holds a few counts of this clone. The V call is TRBV4-1, the J call TRBJ1-1; D possibly corresponds to TRBD1 (5 bases). Germline loops: CDR1 MGHRA, CDR2 YSYEKL. V lost 6 bases to trimming and J lost 1 base, with 9 bases between them. This CDR3 contains 13 residues. The CDR3 bases are TGCGCCAGCAGGACAGTTCAGAACACTGAAGCTTTCTTT. As protein: CASRTVQNTEAFF.

The chain has TRBV28 and TRBJ2-2; the D gene is possibly TRBD2 (6 bases). Germline V gene lookup returns CDR1 MDHEN and CDR2 SYDVKM. This CDR3 is built from 15 residues. Trimming removed 7 bases from V and 7 bases from J, with 19 bases in between. The DNA of the CDR3 is TGTGCCAGCACCCCCCGGCGGGGTCTGGGCGGGGAGCTGTTTTTT. Protein sequence: CASTPRRGLGGELFF.